The rows below give T cell receptor beta chains drawn from one sample of a study of T cell repertoires in cytomegalovirus infection. TCRdb used MiXCR to reprocess the reads, holding one entry per CDR3 protein. This sample carries more than 90,000 distinct CDR3 sequences, roughly a tenth of them seen once, and the ten largest clones take roughly 29%. These receptors' antigens are unknown. Sample: PBMCs, sequenced either directly or after in vitro stimulation (not recorded which). These receptors were collected from a human donor in good health (CMV status not recorded). Some clones in this sample may be carry-over from other donors' samples. Both conserved end residues are part of each CDR3. D genes are given only for firm matches. Size is stated for part of the rows, as once, few or many counts, or as a class when the clone is expanded.

CDR3aa,CDR3nt,abundance,v_gene,d_gene,len,j_gene
CASSLYREQYEQFF,TGTGCCAGCAGCTTATATCGGGAGCAATATGAGCAGTTCTTC,many,TRBV7-2,.,14,TRBJ2-1
CASSPRSSLHF,TGTGCCAGCAGTCCTAGGTCTTCCCTCCACTTT,.,TRBV6-6,.,11,TRBJ1-6
CAISDTGPGQPQHF,TGTGCCATCAGTGATACAGGCCCGGGTCAGCCCCAGCATTTT,many,TRBV10-3,.,14,TRBJ1-5
CASSEALAGGRGEQFF,TGTGCCAGCAGTGAAGCACTAGCGGGAGGCCGGGGTGAGCAGTTCTTC,many,TRBV2,TRBD2,16,TRBJ2-1
CASSIGQSSYNEQFF,TGTGCCAGCAGTATAGGACAGAGCTCCTACAATGAGCAGTTCTTC,few,TRBV2,.,15,TRBJ2-1
CASSQDRQALGYTF,TGCGCCAGCAGCCAAGACCGGCAGGCTCTTGGCTACACCTTC,many,TRBV4-1,.,14,TRBJ1-2
CASSDGSRATDTQYF,TGTGCCAGCAGTGACGGTTCCAGGGCCACAGATACGCAGTATTTT,few,TRBV6-4,.,15,TRBJ2-3
CASSGIEGEQYF,TGTGCCAGCAGCGGGATAGAGGGGGAGCAGTACTTC,few,TRBV6-2/TRBV6-3,.,12,TRBJ2-7
CASSQIEGNEQFF,TGTGCCAGCAGCCAAATCGAAGGCAATGAGCAGTTCTTC,few,TRBV3-1,.,13,TRBJ2-1
CASSLVMRNNEQFF,TGTGCCAGCAGCTTGGTGATGAGGAACAATGAGCAGTTCTTC,many,TRBV7-9,.,14,TRBJ2-1
CASSYARDPRRGDEQFF,TGTGCCAGCAGTTACGCCCGGGACCCCCGAAGGGGCGATGAGCAGTTCTTC,many,TRBV6-8,.,17,TRBJ2-1
CASTHPGTSLLDTQYF,TGTGCCAGCACCCACCCCGGGACTAGCTTATTGGATACGCAGTATTTT,.,TRBV7-2,TRBD2,16,TRBJ2-3
CASSMDRSGTDTQYF,TGTGCCAGTAGTATGGACAGGAGTGGTACAGATACGCAGTATTTT,.,TRBV19,TRBD1,15,TRBJ2-3
CASSDGINQPQHF,TGTGCCAGCAGTGATGGTATCAATCAGCCCCAGCATTTT,few,TRBV6-4,.,13,TRBJ1-5
CASSPIRWEGVGSDTQYF,TGTGCCAGCAGTCCCATACGCTGGGAGGGCGTTGGTTCAGATACGCAGTATTTT,many,TRBV12-3/TRBV12-4,TRBD2,18,TRBJ2-3
CSARAGDSNQPQHF,TGCAGTGCTAGAGCAGGGGATAGCAATCAGCCCCAGCATTTT,few,TRBV20-1,.,14,TRBJ1-5
CASSKTQGNTEAFF,TGTGCCAGCAGCAAGACACAGGGGAACACTGAAGCTTTCTTT,few,TRBV6-5,.,14,TRBJ1-1
CASSKVMTGEQFF,TGTGCCAGCAGTAAAGTAATGACTGGTGAGCAGTTCTTC,many,TRBV7-2,.,13,TRBJ2-1
CASSIDSDFSSYNEQFF,TGTGCCAGTAGTATAGATTCAGATTTTAGCTCCTACAATGAGCAGTTCTTC,.,TRBV19,.,17,TRBJ2-1
CASSYSFRGDEKLFF,TGTGCCAGCAGTTACTCGTTCCGGGGTGATGAAAAACTGTTTTTT,few,TRBV6-5,.,15,TRBJ1-4
CASSLRDMGVMAETQYF,TGTGCCAGCAGCTTGCGGGACATGGGAGTTATGGCAGAGACCCAGTACTTC,many,TRBV5-5,.,17,TRBJ2-5
CASSLPTGNEQFF,TGTGCCAGCAGCCTCCCGACAGGGAATGAGCAGTTCTTC,few,TRBV7-9,TRBD1,13,TRBJ2-1
CASSLEVGAGGNEQFF,TGTGCCAGCAGCTTAGAGGTGGGAGCAGGTGGGAATGAGCAGTTCTTC,many,TRBV7-9,.,16,TRBJ2-1
CASSQGRTTDTQYF,TGTGCCAGCAGCCAAGGGAGGACCACAGATACGCAGTATTTT,few,TRBV14,.,14,TRBJ2-3
CASTTIRGPLAGELFF,TGTGCCAGCACCACTATCAGGGGTCCCCTAGCGGGGGAGCTGTTTTTT,.,TRBV6-1,.,16,TRBJ2-2
CASSLWSDSNQPQHF,TGTGCCAGCAGTTTATGGAGCGATAGCAATCAGCCCCAGCATTTT,.,TRBV28,.,15,TRBJ1-5
CASRHPSNQPQHF,TGTGCCAGCAGGCATCCTAGCAATCAGCCCCAGCATTTT,.,TRBV28,.,13,TRBJ1-5
CASSPGFSEAFF,TGTGCCAGCAGCCCAGGATTCTCTGAAGCTTTCTTT,many,TRBV6-2/TRBV6-3,.,12,TRBJ1-1
CASSQGSNYGYTF,TGTGCCAGCTCACAGGGTTCTAACTATGGCTACACCTTC,.,TRBV7-2,.,13,TRBJ1-2
CASRLPGQGYNEQFF,TGTGCCAGCAGGCTGCCGGGACAGGGGTACAATGAGCAGTTCTTC,.,TRBV28,TRBD1,15,TRBJ2-1
CASSEPDRADQNTEAFF,TGTGCCAGCAGTGAACCCGACAGGGCCGACCAGAACACTGAAGCTTTCTTT,many,TRBV2,TRBD1,17,TRBJ1-1
CASSLRQTGQPQHF,TGTGCCAGCAGTTTACGGCAGACGGGTCAGCCCCAGCATTTT,many,TRBV12-3/TRBV12-4,.,14,TRBJ1-5
CASSYSGGLAGAGTDTQYF,TGTGCCAGCAGTTACTCGGGGGGACTAGCGGGAGCGGGCACAGATACGCAGTATTTT,many,TRBV6-5,TRBD2,19,TRBJ2-3
CASSVRGLSAEAFF,TGTGCCAGCAGTGTCCGGGGCCTCTCGGCTGAAGCTTTCTTT,.,TRBV27,.,14,TRBJ1-1
CASSFGMSSYNEQFF,TGTGCCAGCAGCTTCGGTATGAGCTCCTACAATGAGCAGTTCTTC,.,TRBV11-3,.,15,TRBJ2-1
CASSFYSSGSRNEQFF,TGTGCCAGCAGCTTTTATTCTAGCGGGAGTCGAAATGAGCAGTTCTTC,many,TRBV5-6,TRBD2,16,TRBJ2-1
CASSLRPAGETQYF,TGTGCCAGCAGTTTACGGCCCGCTGGGGAGACCCAGTACTTC,.,TRBV27,.,14,TRBJ2-5